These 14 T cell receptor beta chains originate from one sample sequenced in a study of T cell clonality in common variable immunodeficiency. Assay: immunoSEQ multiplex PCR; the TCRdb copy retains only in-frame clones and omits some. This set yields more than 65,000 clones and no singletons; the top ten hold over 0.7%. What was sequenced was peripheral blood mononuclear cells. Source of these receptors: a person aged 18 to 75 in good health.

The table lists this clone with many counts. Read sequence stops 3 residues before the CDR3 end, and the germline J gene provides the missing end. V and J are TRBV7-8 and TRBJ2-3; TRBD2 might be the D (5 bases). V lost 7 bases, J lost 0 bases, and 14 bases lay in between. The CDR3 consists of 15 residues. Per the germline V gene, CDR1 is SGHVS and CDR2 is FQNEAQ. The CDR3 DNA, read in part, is TGTGCCAGCACCACTTACGGGGTGAGCACAGATACG. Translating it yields CASTTYGVSTDT. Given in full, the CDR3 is CASTTYGVSTDTQYF.

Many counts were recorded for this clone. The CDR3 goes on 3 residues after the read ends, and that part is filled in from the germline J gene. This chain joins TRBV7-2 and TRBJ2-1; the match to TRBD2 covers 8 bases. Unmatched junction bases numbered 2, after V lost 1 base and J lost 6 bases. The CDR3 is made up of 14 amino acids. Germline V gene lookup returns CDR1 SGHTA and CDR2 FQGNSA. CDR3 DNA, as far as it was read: TGTGCCAGCAGCTTAGAGAGCGGGAGCAATGAG. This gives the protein CASSLESGSNE. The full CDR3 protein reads CASSLESGSNEQFF. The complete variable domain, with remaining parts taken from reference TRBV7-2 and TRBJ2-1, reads GAGVSQSPSNKVTEKGKDVELRCDPISGHTALYWYRQSLGQGLEFLIYFQGNSAPDKSGLPSDRFSAERTGGSVSTLTIQRTQQEDSAVYLCASSLESGSNEQFFGPGTRLTVL.

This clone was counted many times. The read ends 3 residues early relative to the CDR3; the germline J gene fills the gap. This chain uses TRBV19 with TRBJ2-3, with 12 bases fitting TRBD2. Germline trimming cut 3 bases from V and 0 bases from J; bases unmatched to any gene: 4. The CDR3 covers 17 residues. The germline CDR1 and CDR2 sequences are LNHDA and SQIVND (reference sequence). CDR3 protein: CASSILAGGSSTDTQYF. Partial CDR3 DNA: TGTGCCAGTAGTATCCTAGCGGGAGGGTCTAGCACAGATACG. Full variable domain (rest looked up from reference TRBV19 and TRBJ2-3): DGGITQSPKYLFRKEGQNVTLSCEQNLNHDAMYWYRQDPGQGLRLIYYSQIVNDFQKGDIAEGYSVSREKKESFPLTVTSAQKNPTAFYLCASSILAGGSSTDTQYFGPGTRLTVL.

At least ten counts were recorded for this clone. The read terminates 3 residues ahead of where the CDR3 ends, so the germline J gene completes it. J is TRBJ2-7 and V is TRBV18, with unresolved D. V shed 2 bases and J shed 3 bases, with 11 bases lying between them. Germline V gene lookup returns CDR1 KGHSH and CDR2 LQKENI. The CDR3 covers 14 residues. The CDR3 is CASSPIQGLYEQYF. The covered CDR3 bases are TGTGCCAGCTCACCAATTCAAGGGCTCTACGAG. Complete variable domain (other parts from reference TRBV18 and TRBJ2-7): NAGVMQNPRHLVRRRGQEARLRCSPMKGHSHVYWYRQLPEEGLKFMVYLQKENIIDESGMPKERFSAEFPKEGPSILRIQQVVRGDSAAYFCASSPIQGLYEQYFGPGTRLTVT.

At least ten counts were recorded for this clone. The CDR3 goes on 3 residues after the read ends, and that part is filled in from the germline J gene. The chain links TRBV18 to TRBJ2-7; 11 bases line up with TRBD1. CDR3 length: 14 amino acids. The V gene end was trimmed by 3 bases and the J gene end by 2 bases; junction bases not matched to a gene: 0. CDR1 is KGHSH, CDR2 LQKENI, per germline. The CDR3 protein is CASSPGQGAYEQYF. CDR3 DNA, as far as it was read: TGTGCCAGCTCACCGGGACAGGGGGCCTACGAG.

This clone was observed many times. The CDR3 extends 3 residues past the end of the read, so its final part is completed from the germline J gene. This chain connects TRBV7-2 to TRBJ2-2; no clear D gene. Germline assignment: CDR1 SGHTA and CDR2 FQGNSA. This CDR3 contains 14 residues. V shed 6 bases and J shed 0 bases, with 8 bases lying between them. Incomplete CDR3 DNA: TGTGCCAGCAGTCGACTGCCGAACACCGGGGAG. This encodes CASSRLPNTGE. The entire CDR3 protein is CASSRLPNTGELFF. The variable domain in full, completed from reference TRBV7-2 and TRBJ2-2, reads GAGVSQSPSNKVTEKGKDVELRCDPISGHTALYWYRQSLGQGLEFLIYFQGNSAPDKSGLPSDRFSAERTGGSVSTLTIQRTQQEDSAVYLCASSRLPNTGELFFGEGSRLTVL.

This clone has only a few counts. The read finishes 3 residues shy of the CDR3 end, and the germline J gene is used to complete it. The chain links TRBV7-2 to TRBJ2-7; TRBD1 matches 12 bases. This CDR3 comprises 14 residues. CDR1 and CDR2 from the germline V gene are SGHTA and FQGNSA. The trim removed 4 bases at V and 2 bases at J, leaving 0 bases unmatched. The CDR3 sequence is CASSWDRGPYEQYF. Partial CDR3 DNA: TGTGCCAGCAGCTGGGACAGGGGGCCCTACGAG. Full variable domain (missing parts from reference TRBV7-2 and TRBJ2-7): GAGVSQSPSNKVTEKGKDVELRCDPISGHTALYWYRQSLGQGLEFLIYFQGNSAPDKSGLPSDRFSAERTGGSVSTLTIQRTQQEDSAVYLCASSWDRGPYEQYFGPGTRLTVT.

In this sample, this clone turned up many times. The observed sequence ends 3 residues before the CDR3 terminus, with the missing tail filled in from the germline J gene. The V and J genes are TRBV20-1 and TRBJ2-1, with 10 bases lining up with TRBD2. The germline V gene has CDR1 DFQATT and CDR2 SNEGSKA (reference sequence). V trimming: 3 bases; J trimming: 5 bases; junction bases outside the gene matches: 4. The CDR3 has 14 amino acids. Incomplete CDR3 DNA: TGCAGTGCTAGGGGACTAGCGAGGGACAATGAG. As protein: CSARGLARDNE. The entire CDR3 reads CSARGLARDNEQFF.

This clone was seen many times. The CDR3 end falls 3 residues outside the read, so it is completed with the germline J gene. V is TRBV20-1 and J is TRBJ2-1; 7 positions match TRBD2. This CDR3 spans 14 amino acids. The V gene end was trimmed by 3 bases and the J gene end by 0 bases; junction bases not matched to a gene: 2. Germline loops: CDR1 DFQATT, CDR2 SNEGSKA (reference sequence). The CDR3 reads CSASRGSSYNEQFF. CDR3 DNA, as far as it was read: TGCAGTGCTAGCCGCGGGAGCTCCTACAATGAG.

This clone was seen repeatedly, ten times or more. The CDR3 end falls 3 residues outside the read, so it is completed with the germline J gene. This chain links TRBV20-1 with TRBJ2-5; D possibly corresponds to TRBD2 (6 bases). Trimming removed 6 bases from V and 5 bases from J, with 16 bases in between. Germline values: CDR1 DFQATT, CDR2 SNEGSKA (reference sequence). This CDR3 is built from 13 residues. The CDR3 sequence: CSAPGPGLETQYF. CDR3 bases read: TGCAGTGCCCCGGGTCCGGGACTGGAGACC.

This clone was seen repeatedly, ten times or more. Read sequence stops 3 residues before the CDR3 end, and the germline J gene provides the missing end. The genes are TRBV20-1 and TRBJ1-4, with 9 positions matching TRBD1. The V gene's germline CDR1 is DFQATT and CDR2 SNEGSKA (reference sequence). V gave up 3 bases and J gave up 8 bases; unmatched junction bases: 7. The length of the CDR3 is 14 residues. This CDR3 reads CSASLGQGLEKLFF. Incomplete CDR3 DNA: TGCAGTGCTAGTTTGGGACAGGGCCTCGAAAAA.

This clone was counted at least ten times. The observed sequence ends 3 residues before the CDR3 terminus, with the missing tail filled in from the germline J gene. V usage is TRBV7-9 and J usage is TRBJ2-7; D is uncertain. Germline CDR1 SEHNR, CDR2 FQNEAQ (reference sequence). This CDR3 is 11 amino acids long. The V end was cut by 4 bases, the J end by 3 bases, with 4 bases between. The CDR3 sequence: CASSSHYEQYF. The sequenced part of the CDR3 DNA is TGTGCCAGCAGCTCCCACTACGAG.

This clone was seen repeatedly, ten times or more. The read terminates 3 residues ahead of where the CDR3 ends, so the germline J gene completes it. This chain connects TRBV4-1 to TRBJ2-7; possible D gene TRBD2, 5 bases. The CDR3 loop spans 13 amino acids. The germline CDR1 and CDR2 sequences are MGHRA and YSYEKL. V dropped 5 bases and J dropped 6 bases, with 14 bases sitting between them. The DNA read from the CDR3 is TGCGCCAGCAGCTTACTTCTCGGGGTCGAG. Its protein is CASSLLLGVE. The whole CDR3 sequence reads CASSLLLGVEQYF.

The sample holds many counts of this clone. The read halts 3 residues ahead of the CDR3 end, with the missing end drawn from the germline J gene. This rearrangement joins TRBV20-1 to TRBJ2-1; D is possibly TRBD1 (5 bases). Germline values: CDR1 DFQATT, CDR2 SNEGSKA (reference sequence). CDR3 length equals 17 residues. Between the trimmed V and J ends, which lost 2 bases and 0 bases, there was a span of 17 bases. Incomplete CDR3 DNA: TGCAGTGCTAGACTTGGTGTCGGCAGGGCCTCCTACAATGAG. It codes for CSARLGVGRASYNE. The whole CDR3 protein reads CSARLGVGRASYNEQFF.